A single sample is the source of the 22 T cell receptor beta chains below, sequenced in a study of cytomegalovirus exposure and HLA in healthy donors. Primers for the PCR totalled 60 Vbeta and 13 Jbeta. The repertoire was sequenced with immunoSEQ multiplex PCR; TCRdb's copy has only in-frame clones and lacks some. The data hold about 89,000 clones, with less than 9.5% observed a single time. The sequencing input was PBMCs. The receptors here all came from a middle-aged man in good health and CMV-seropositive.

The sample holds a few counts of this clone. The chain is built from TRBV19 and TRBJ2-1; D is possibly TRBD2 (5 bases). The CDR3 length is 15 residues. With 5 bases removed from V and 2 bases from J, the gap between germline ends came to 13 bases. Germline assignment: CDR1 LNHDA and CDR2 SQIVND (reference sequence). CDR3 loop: CASSAGGLAYNEQFF. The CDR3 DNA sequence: TGTGCCAGTAGTGCGGGCGGGTTGGCCTACAATGAGCAGTTCTTC.

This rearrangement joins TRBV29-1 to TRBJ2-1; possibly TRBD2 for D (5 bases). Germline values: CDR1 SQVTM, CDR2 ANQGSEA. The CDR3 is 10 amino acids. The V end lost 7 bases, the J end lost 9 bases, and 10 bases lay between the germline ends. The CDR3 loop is CSGLLVEQFF. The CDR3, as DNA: TGCAGCGGCCTACTAGTTGAGCAGTTCTTC.

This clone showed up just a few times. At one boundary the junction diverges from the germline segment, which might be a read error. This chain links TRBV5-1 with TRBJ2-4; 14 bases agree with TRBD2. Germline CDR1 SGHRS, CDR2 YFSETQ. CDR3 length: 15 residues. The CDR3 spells CASSLVGGLAGEGNF. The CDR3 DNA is TGCGCCAGCAGCTTGGTGGGGGGACTAGCGGGAGAAGGTAACTTC.

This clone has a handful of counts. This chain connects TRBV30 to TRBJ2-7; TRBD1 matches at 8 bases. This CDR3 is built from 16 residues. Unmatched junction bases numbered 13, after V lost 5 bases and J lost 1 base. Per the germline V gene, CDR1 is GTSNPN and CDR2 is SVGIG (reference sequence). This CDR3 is CAWQPTRGLYSYEQYF. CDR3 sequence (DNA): TGTGCCTGGCAACCAACCAGGGGGCTTTATTCCTACGAGCAGTACTTC.

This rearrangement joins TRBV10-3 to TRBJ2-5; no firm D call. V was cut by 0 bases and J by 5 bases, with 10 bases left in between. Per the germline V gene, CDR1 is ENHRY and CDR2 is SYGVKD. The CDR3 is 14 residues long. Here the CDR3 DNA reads TGTGCCATCAGTGAGTCGAGGATCCGGGAGACCCAGTACTTC. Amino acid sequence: CAISESRIRETQYF.

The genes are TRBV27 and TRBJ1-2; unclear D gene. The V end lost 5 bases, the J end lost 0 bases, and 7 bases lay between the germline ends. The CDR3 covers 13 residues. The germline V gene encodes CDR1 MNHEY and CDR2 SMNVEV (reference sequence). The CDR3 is CASSRRTNYGYTF. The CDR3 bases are TGTGCCAGCAGTAGGCGGACTAACTATGGCTACACCTTC.

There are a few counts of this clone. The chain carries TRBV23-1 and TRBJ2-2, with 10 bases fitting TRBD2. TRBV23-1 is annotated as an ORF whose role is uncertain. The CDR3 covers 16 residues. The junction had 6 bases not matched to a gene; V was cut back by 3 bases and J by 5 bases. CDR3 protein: CASSHQAGGPTGELFF. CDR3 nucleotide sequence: TGCGCCAGCAGTCATCAAGCGGGAGGGCCGACCGGGGAGCTGTTTTTT.

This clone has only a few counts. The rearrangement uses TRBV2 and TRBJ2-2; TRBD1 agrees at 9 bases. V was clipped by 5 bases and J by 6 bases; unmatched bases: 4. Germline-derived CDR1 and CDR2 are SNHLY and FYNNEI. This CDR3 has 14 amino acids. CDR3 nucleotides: TGTGCCAGCAGTCAGGGACAGGGCGCCGGGGAGCTGTTTTTT. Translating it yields CASSQGQGAGELFF.

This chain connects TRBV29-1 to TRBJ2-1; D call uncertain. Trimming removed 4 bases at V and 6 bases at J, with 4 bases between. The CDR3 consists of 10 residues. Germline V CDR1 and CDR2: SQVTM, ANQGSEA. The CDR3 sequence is CSVAGNEQFF. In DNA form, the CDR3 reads TGCAGCGTTGCCGGCAATGAGCAGTTCTTC.

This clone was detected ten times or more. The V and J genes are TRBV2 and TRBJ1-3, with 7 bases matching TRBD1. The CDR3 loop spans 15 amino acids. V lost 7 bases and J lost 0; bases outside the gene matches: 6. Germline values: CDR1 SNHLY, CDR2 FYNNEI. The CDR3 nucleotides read TGTGCCAGCAATTTTGACAGGGCCTCTGGAAACACCATATATTTT. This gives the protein CASNFDRASGNTIYF.

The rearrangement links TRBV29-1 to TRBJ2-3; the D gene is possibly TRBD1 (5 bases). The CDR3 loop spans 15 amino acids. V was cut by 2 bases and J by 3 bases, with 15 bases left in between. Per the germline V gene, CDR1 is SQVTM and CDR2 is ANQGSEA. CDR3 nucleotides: TGCAGCGTTGAATTGGGGCAGGGTGGAACAGATACGCAGTATTTT. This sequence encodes CSVELGQGGTDTQYF.

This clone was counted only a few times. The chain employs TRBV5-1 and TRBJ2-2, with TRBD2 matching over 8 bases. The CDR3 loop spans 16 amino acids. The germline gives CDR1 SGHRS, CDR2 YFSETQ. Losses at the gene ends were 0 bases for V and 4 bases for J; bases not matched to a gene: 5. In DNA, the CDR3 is TGCGCCAGCAGCTTGGCCCGGCTAGCGGGCACCGGGGAGCTGTTTTTT. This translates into CASSLARLAGTGELFF.

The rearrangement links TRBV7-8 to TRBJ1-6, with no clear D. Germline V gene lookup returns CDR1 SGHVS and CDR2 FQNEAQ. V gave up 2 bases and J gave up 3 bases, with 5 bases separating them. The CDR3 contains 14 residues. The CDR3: CASSLTGYNSPLHF. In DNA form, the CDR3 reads TGTGCCAGCAGCTTAACGGGCTATAATTCACCCCTCCACTTT.

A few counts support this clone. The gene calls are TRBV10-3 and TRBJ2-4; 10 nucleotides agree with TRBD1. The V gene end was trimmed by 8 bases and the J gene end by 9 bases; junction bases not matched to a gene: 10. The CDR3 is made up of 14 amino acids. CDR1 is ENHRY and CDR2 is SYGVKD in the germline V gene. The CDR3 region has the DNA TGTGCCATCGCCCCCGGACAGGGGGAGGGCATTCAGTACTTC. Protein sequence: CAIAPGQGEGIQYF.

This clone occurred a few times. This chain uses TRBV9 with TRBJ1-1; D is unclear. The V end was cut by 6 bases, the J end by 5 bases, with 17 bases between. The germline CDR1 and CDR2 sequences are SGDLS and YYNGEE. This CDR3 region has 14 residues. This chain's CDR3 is CASNRKRVITEAFF. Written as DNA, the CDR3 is TGTGCCAGCAATAGGAAGCGCGTAATAACTGAAGCTTTCTTT. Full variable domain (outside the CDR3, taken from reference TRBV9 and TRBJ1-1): DSGVTQTPKHLITATGQRVTLRCSPRSGDLSVYWYQQSLDQGLQFLIQYYNGEERAKGNILERFSAQQFPDLHSELNLSSLELGDSALYFCASNRKRVITEAFFGQGTRLTVV.

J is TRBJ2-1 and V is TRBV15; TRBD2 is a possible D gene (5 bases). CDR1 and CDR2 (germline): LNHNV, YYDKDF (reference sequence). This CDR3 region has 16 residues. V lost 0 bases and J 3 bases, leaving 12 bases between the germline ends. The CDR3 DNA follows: TGTGCCACCAGCAGAGAGGATCAGCGGTTCTACAATGAGCAGTTCTTC. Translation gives CATSREDQRFYNEQFF.

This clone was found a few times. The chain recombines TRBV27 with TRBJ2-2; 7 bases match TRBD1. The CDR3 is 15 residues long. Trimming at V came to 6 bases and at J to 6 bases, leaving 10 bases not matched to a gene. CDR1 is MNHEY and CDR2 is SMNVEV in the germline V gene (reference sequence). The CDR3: CASRRGQVRPGELFF. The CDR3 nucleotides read TGTGCCAGCAGAAGGGGGCAGGTGAGACCCGGGGAGCTGTTTTTT.

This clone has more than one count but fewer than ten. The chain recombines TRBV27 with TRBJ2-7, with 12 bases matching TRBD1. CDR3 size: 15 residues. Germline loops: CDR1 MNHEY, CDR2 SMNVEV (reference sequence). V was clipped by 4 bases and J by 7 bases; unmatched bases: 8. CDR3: CASSSPRDRGLEQYF. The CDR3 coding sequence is TGTGCCAGCAGTTCCCCCCGGGACAGGGGGCTTGAGCAGTACTTC.

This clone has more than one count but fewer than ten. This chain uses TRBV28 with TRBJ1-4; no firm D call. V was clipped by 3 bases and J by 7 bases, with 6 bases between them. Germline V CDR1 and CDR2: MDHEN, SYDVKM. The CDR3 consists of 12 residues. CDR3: CASSFEGEKLFF. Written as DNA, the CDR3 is TGTGCCAGCAGTTTCGAGGGTGAAAAACTGTTTTTT.

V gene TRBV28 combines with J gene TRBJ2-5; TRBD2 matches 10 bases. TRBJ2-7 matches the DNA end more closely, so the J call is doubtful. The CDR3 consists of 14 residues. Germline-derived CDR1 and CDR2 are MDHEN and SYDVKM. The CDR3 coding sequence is TGTGCCAGCAGTTTGCTAGCGGGGGATTACGAGCAGTACTTC. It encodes CASSLLAGDYEQYF.

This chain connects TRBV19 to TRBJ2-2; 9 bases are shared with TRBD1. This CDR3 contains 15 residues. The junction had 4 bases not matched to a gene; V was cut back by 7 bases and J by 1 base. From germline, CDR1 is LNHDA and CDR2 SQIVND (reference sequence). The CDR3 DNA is TGTGCCAGTACCAAGGGACAGGGGAACACCGGGGAGCTGTTTTTT. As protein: CASTKGQGNTGELFF.

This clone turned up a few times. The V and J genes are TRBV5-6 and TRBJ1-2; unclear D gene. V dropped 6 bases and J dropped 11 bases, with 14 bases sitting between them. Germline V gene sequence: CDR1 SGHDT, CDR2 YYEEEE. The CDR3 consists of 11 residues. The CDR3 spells CASTFGRGYTF. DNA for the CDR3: TGTGCCAGCACCTTCGGTCGCGGATACACCTTC.